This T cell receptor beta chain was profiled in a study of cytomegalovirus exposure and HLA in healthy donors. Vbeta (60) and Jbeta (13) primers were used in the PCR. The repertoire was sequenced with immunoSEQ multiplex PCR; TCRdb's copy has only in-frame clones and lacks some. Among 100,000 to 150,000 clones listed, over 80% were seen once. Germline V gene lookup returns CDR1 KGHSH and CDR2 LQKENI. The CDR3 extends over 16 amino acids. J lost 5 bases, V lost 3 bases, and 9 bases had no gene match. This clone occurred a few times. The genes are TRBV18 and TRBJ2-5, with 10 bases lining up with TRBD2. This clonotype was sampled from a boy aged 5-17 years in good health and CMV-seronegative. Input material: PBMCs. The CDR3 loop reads CASSPLLAGLYETQYF. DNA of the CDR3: TGTGCCAGCTCACCCCTACTAGCGGGGTTATACGAGACCCAGTACTTC.